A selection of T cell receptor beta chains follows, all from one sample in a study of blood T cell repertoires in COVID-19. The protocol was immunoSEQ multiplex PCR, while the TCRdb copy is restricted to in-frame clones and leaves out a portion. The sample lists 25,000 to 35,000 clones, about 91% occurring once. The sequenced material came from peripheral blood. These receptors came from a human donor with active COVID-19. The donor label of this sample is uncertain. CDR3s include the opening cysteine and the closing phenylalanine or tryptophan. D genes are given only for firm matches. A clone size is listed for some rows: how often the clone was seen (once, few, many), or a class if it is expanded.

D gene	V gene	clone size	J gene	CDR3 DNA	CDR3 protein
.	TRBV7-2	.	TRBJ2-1	TGTGCCAGCAGCTTTAAGGCGGGATACAATGAGCAGTTCTTC	CASSFKAGYNEQFF
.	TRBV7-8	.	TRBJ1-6	TGTGCCAGCAGCTTAGGGCCCCGTGGGGCTAAATCACCCCTCCACTTT	CASSLGPRGAKSPLHF
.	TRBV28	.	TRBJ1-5	TGTGCCAGCAGTTTAGAGGGGGTATATCAGCCCCAGCATTTT	CASSLEGVYQPQHF
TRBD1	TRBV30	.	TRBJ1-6	TGTGCCTGGAGTACAGGACAGGGCAATTCACCCCTCCACTTT	CAWSTGQGNSPLHF
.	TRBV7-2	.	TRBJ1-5	TGTGCCAGCAGCCCGGACAGTAGCAATCAGCCCCAGCATTTT	CASSPDSSNQPQHF
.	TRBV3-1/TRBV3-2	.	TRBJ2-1	TGTGCCAGCAGCCAAGTGGCGGGGGAGCAGTTCTTC	CASSQVAGEQFF
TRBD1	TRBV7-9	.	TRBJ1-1	TGTGCCAGCAGCTCCACCGGGACAGCGAACACTGAAGCTTTCTTT	CASSSTGTANTEAFF
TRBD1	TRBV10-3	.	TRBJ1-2	TGTGCCATCGTCGGGGACAGCCTCTATGGCTACACCTTC	CAIVGDSLYGYTF
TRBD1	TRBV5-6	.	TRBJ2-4	TGTGCCAGCAGCTTGGTCTCGACAGGGCTTTGGGCCAAAAACATTCAGTACTTC	CASSLVSTGLWAKNIQYF
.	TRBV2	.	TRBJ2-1	TGTGCCAGTCCGACGGGTCGGGATGAGCAGTTCTTC	CASPTGRDEQFF
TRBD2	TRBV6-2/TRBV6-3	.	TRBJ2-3	TGTGCCAGCAGTTACCTAGGACTAGGGAGCACAGATACGCAGTATTTT	CASSYLGLGSTDTQYF
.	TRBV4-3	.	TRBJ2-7	TGCGCCAGCAGCCAGGGGGGGGCCGACTACGAGCAGTACTTC	CASSQGGADYEQYF
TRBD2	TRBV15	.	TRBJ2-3	TGTGCCACCAGCAGAGATAGGAGCGGGAGTCAAGATACGCAGTATTTT	CATSRDRSGSQDTQYF
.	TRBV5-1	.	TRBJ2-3	TGCGCCAGCAGCTCAGGTGAGGGGGAAGATACGCAGTATTTT	CASSSGEGEDTQYF
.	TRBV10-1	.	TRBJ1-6	TGCGCCAGCCCTCCCAGGGCGGTTTCACCCCTCCACTTT	CASPPRAVSPLHF
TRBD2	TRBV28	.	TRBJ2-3	TGTGCCAGCAGTTGGAATGTTGTAGCGGGAGAGGGGTTAGGAGATACGCAGTATTTT	CASSWNVVAGEGLGDTQYF
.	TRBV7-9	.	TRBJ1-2	TGTGCCAGCAGCTTACAGGACTATGGCTACACCTTC	CASSLQDYGYTF
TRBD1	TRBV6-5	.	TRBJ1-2	TGTGCCAGCAGTCCCGGGACAGGGGTTTATGGCTACACCTTC	CASSPGTGVYGYTF
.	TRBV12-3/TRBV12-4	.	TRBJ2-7	TGTGCCAGCAGTTTAGGGAGGTGGGGCGAGCAGTACTTC	CASSLGRWGEQYF
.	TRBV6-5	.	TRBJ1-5	TGTGCCAGCAGTTCGACAGGTACTAATCAGCCCCAGCATTTT	CASSSTGTNQPQHF
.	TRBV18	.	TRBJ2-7	TGTGCCAGCTCACCACCTCCTGGACGGACTACCGAGCAGTACTTC	CASSPPPGRTTEQYF
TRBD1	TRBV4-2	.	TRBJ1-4	TGTGCCAGCAGCCTCCCGGGACAGGGGGGTGAAAAACTGTTTTTT	CASSLPGQGGEKLFF
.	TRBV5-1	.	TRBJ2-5	TGCGCCAGCAGCTTGGGTTCCGCAGGTACCAGGGAGACCCAGTACTTC	CASSLGSAGTRETQYF
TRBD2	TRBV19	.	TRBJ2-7	TGTGCCAGTAGTCCGAGACTAGCGGGGGGCATCCACGAGCAGTACTTC	CASSPRLAGGIHEQYF
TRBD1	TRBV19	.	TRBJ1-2	TGTGCCAGTATCCGGACAGGGCAAAACTATGGCTACACCTTC	CASIRTGQNYGYTF
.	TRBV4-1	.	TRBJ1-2	TGCGCCAGCAGCCAAGACCCCGACAGCTTATATGGCTACACCTTC	CASSQDPDSLYGYTF
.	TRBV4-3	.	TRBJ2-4	TGCGCCAGCAGCCAAGATGGAGTAGGTACCAAAAACATTCAGTACTTC	CASSQDGVGTKNIQYF
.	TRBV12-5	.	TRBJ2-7	TGTGCTAGTGGTTTTAGGGGGGGGACGGGCGAGCAGTACTTC	CASGFRGGTGEQYF
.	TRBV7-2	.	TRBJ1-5	TGTGCCAGCAGCTTAGAGGGAGGGCAGATCAATCAGCCCCAGCATTTT	CASSLEGGQINQPQHF
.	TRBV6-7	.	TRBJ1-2	TGTGCCAGCAGTTACACCCCCCCCCGGGACAACTCGAACTATGGCTACACCTTC	CASSYTPPRDNSNYGYTF
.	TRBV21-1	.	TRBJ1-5	TGTGCCAGCAGCAAAGGCGGCACGCCTCAGCCCCAGCATTTT	CASSKGGTPQPQHF
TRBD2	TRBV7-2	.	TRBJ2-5	TGTGCCAGCAGCCCGCTGCGGGGGTTTGGAGAGACCCAGTACTTC	CASSPLRGFGETQYF
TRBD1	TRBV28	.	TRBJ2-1	TGTGCCAGCAGTGCTTCGGGACAGGGCCCCTACAATGAGCAGTTCTTC	CASSASGQGPYNEQFF
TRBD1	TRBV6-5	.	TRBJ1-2	TGTGCCAGCAGAGCGGGACAGGGGGCTCTTGGCTACACCTTC	CASRAGQGALGYTF
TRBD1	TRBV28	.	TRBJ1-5	TGTGCCAGCAGTCCCGACAGGGGTGGCAATCAGCCCCAGCATTTT	CASSPDRGGNQPQHF
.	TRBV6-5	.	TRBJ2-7	TGTGCCAGCAGTTACTCGATACTCCATCCCTACGAGCAGTACTTC	CASSYSILHPYEQYF
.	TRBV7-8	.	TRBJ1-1	TGTGCCAGCAGCTTAGGGTCACCTAGGGGCACTGAAGCTTTCTTT	CASSLGSPRGTEAFF
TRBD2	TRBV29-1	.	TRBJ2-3	TGCAGCGTTGAGCTAGCGGGCCTCACAGATACGCAGTATTTT	CSVELAGLTDTQYF
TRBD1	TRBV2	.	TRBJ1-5	TGTGCCAGCAGCCCGGGACAGGGGAATCAGCCCCAGCATTTT	CASSPGQGNQPQHF
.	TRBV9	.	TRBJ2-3	TGTGCCAGCAGCGTAGAGGTCGATGGCGGGGTGGCAGATACGCAGTATTTT	CASSVEVDGGVADTQYF
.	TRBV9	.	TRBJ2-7	TGTGCCAGCAGCGTAGCCCAGGGGGAGCAGTACTTC	CASSVAQGEQYF
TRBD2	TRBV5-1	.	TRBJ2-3	TGCGCCAGCACTCCCAGCCCGGGGGGGGATACGCAGTATTTT	CASTPSPGGDTQYF
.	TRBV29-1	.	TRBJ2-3	TGCAGCGTTGAAGACACACACGCATCAGTCGCAGATACGCAGTATTTT	CSVEDTHASVADTQYF
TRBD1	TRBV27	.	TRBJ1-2	TGTGCCAGCAGAGTTAAGGGTATTGGGGACAGGGGAATCTATGGCTACACCTTC	CASRVKGIGDRGIYGYTF
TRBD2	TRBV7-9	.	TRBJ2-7	TGTGCCAGCAGCTTTGTTCCCGGGGCGGGGGGACCATCCTACGAGCAGTACTTC	CASSFVPGAGGPSYEQYF
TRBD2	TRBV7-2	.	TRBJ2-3	TGTGCCAGCAGCTTAGCGGCGGGAGTTGGTAATACGCAGTATTTT	CASSLAAGVGNTQYF
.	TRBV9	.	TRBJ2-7	TGTGCCAGCAGCGCGGAAGGGGCATACGAGCAGTACTTC	CASSAEGAYEQYF
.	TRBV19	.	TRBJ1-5	TGTGCCAGTAGTATCTACCCACAGGCCGGGAATCAGCCCCAGCATTTT	CASSIYPQAGNQPQHF
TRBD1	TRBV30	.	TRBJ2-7	TGTGCCTGGAGTGTGACAGGGGCCGCCGAGCAGTACTTC	CAWSVTGAAEQYF
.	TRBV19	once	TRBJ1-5	TGTGCCAGTAGTATAGTAGGGGTCAATCAGCCCCAGCATTTT	CASSIVGVNQPQHF
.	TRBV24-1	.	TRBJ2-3	TGTGCCACCACTCAGATTTACACAGATACGCAGTATTTT	CATTQIYTDTQYF
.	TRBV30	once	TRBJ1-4	TGTGCCTGGAGTCATGGGTCGGGTGAAAAACTGTTTTTT	CAWSHGSGEKLFF